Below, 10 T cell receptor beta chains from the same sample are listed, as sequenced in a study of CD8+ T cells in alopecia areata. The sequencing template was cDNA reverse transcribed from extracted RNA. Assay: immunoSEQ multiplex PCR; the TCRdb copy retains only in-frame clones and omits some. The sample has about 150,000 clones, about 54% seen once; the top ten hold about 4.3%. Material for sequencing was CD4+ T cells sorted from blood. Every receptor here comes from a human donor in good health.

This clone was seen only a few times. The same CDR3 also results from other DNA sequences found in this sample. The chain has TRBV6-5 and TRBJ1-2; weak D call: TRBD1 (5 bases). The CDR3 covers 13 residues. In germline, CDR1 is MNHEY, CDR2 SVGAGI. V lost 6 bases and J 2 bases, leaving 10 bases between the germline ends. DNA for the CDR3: TGTGCCAGCAGCCCCGGGGGGAACTATGGCTACACCTTC. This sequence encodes CASSPGGNYGYTF.

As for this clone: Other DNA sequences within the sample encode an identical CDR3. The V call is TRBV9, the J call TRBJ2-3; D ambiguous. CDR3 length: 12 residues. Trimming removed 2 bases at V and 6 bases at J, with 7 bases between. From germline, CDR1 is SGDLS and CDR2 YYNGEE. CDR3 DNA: TGTGCCAGCAGCGTCGACGGGGATACGCAGTATTTT. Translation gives CASSVDGDTQYF.

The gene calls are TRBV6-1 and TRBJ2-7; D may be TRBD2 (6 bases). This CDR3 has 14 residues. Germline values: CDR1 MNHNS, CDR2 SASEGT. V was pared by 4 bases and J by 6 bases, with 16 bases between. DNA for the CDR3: TGTGCCAGCAGTGCGCGGGACCGGGGCGGCGAGCAGTACTTC. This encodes CASSARDRGGEQYF.

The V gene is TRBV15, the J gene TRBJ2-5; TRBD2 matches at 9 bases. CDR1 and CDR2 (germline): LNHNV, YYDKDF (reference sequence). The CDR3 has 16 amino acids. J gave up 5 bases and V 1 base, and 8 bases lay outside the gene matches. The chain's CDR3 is CATSRALAGRLETQYF. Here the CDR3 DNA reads TGTGCCACCAGCAGAGCGCTAGCGGGGAGATTGGAGACCCAGTACTTC.

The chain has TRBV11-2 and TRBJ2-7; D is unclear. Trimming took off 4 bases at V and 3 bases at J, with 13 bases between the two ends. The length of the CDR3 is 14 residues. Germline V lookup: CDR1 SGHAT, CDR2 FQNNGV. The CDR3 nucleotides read TGTGCCAGCAGCTCAATTATTAGGATCTACGAGCAGTACTTC. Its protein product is CASSSIIRIYEQYF. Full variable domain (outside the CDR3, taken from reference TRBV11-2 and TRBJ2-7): EAGVAQSPRYKIIEKRQSVAFWCNPISGHATLYWYQQILGQGPKLLIQFQNNGVVDDSQLPKDRFSAERLKGVDSTLKIQPAKLEDSAVYLCASSSIIRIYEQYFGPGTRLTVT.

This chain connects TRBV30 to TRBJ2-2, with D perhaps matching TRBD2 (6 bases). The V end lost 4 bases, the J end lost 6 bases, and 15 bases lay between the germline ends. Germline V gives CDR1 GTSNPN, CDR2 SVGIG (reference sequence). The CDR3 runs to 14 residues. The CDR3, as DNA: TGTGCCTGGAAGGTCGTAGGGGAGGCCGGGGAGCTGTTTTTT. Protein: CAWKVVGEAGELFF. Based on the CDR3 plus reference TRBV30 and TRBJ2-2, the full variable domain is SQTIHQWPATLVQPVGSPLSLECTVEGTSNPNLYWYRQAAGRGLQLLFYSVGIGQISSEVPQNLSASRPQDRQFILSSKKLLLSDSGFYLCAWKVVGEAGELFFGEGSRLTVL.

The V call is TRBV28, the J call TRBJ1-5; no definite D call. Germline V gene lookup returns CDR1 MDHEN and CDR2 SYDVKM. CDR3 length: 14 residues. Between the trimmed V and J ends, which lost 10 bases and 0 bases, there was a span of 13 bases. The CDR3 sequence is CATIGTLSNQPQHF. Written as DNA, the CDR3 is TGTGCCACTATTGGCACGCTTAGCAATCAGCCCCAGCATTTT.

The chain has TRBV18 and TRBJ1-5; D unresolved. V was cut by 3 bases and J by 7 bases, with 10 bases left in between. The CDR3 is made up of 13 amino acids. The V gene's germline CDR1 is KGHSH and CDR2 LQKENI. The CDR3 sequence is CASSPLKDQPQHF. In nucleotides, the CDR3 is TGTGCCAGCTCACCCTTAAAGGACCAGCCCCAGCATTTT.

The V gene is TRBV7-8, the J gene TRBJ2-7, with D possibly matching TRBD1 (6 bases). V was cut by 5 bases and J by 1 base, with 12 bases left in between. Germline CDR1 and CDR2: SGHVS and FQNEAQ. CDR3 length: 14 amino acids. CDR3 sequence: CASSLGHPSYEQYF. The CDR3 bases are TGTGCCAGCAGCCTGGGACACCCGTCCTACGAGCAGTACTTC.

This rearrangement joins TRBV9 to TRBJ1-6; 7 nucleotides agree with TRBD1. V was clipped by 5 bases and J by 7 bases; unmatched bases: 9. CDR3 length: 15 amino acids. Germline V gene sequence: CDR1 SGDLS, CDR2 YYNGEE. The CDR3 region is CASRATGTQNSPLHF. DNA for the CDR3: TGTGCCAGCAGAGCGACAGGGACTCAGAATTCACCCCTCCACTTT.